Listed below are T cell receptor beta chains from one sample, sequenced in a study of blood T cells in healthy people across ages. TCRdb fed the 5' RACE reads into MiXCR, producing one record per CDR3 protein. This sample carries about 830,000 distinct CDR3 sequences, under 80% of them seen once, and the ten largest clones take roughly 25%. The sample taken for sequencing was blood. These receptors all come from a man aged 25 to 40 in good health. The CDR3 runs from the conserved cysteine through the conserved F or W. A D gene is named only where the DNA matches it firmly. The size entry is marked missing in some rows and otherwise reads once, few, many or a size class.

DNA | CDR3 | size | V | D | J
TGTGCCAGCAGCTTACGACAGAAAGGTTACGAGCAGTACTTC | CASSLRQKGYEQYF | NA | TRBV7-9 | NA | TRBJ2-7
TGTGCCAGCAGTGGGCCGGGACCCCCTCTATACAATGAGCAGTTCTTC | CASSGPGPPLYNEQFF | NA | TRBV25-1 | NA | TRBJ2-1
TGTGCCAGCAGTAATCCGGGACAGTACTACAATGAGCAGTTCTTC | CASSNPGQYYNEQFF | few | TRBV6-2/TRBV6-3 | TRBD1 | TRBJ2-1
TGTGCCAGCAGAGCCACAGGAGAAAAAAACATTCAGTACTTC | CASRATGEKNIQYF | few | TRBV12-3/TRBV12-4 | NA | TRBJ2-4
TGTGCCGTCCGCCTGGGTGGAAACACCATATATTTT | CAVRLGGNTIYF | NA | TRBV12-3/TRBV12-4 | NA | TRBJ1-3
TGTGCCAGCAGCCAAGGTCAAGGGACTAGCGGGGGTTGTGAGCAGTTCTTC | CASSQGQGTSGGCEQFF | few | TRBV4-2 | TRBD2 | TRBJ2-1
TGCGCCAGCAGCCAAGACGCGGGGGGGCCGTTAACAGATACGCAGTATTTT | CASSQDAGGPLTDTQYF | once | TRBV4-3 | TRBD2 | TRBJ2-3
TGTGCCAGCAGTTTGGGCCGAGCGGAGACCCAGTACTTC | CASSLGRAETQYF | NA | TRBV28 | NA | TRBJ2-5
TGTGCCAGCACCACAGGGCCTCATAATGAAAAACTGTTTTTT | CASTTGPHNEKLFF | NA | TRBV12-3/TRBV12-4 | NA | TRBJ1-4
TGTGCCAGCAGTGAGTGGCTAGCGGGGACAGATACGCAGTATTTT | CASSEWLAGTDTQYF | NA | TRBV2 | TRBD2 | TRBJ2-3
TGTGCCAGCAGCGCAACAGGGGACTACAATGAGCAGTTCTTC | CASSATGDYNEQFF | NA | TRBV9 | TRBD1 | TRBJ2-1
TGTGCCAGCAGCGGGACTAGCGGGGGGCCAGATGAGCAGTTCTTC | CASSGTSGGPDEQFF | few | TRBV7-2 | TRBD2 | TRBJ2-1
TGTGCCAGCACGAGATGGGATGAGCAGTACTTC | CASTRWDEQYF | NA | TRBV12-3/TRBV12-4 | NA | TRBJ2-5
TGCGCCAGCAGCCAACAGCGGGGATTCACAGATACGCAGTATTTT | CASSQQRGFTDTQYF | few | TRBV4-3 | TRBD2 | TRBJ2-3
TGTGCCAGCAGTCCCCTTAAGGCCCTTAACTATGGCTACACCTTC | CASSPLKALNYGYTF | NA | TRBV27 | NA | TRBJ1-2
TGTGCCATCAGAGGGGTCGACGAGCAGTACTTC | CAIRGVDEQYF | NA | TRBV10-3 | NA | TRBJ2-7
TGTGCCAGCAACAACCCGGGCCCAGGGGAGACCCAGTACTTC | CASNNPGPGETQYF | NA | TRBV7-9 | NA | TRBJ2-5
TGTGCCTGCAGCCCCGGTTCGACCACAGATACGCAGTATTTT | CACSPGSTTDTQYF | NA | TRBV7-3 | NA | TRBJ2-3
TGTGCCAGCAGCTTAGGATGGAGGACAGACAATGAGCAGTTCTTC | CASSLGWRTDNEQFF | few | TRBV7-2 | NA | TRBJ2-1
TGTGCCATCAGCCTTAGGGGGGTCCAAGAGACCCAGTACTTC | CAISLRGVQETQYF | NA | TRBV10-3 | NA | TRBJ2-5
TGTGCCAGCAGCGGACCAGGGACAGGGAATAACTATGGCTACACCTTC | CASSGPGTGNNYGYTF | NA | TRBV9 | TRBD1 | TRBJ1-2
TGCAGCACCCTGGACAGGGGCTCTGGAAACACCATATATTTT | CSTLDRGSGNTIYF | once | TRBV29-1 | TRBD1 | TRBJ1-3
TGTGCCAGCAGTTACGGTTTGGGGGCGAGTAATCAGCCCCAGCATTTT | CASSYGLGASNQPQHF | NA | TRBV6-2/TRBV6-3 | NA | TRBJ1-5
TGTGCCAGCAGCGTAGGGGGCAGGCAATCAGAGACCCAGTACTTC | CASSVGGRQSETQYF | NA | TRBV9 | NA | TRBJ2-5
TGCGCCAGCAGGGACACTTCGAACACCGGGGAGCTGTTTTTT | CASRDTSNTGELFF | NA | TRBV5-1 | NA | TRBJ2-2
TGCGCCAGCAGCCAAGAGGACAGGGCGACCTATGGCTACACCTTC | CASSQEDRATYGYTF | few | TRBV4-3 | TRBD1 | TRBJ1-2
TGCAGTGCTATCAGGGGAGGGCCAGATACGCAGTATTTT | CSAIRGGPDTQYF | NA | TRBV20-1 | NA | TRBJ2-3
TGCAGCCTCCTTGCGGACTTAAGCACAGATACGCAGTATTTT | CSLLADLSTDTQYF | NA | TRBV29-1 | NA | TRBJ2-3
TGTGCCACCAGCAGAGTAGGGAGCGGGTCACCCCTCCACTTT | CATSRVGSGSPLHF | few | TRBV15 | NA | TRBJ1-6
TGTGCCAGCAGCTCTGTTGGGGTTTACCAAGAGACCCAGTACTTC | CASSSVGVYQETQYF | NA | TRBV6-2/TRBV6-3 | NA | TRBJ2-5
TGCAGTGCTAGGGGCGGGGGGAGCTCCTACGAGCAGTACTTC | CSARGGGSSYEQYF | once | TRBV20-1 | TRBD2 | TRBJ2-7
TGTGCCAGCAGCCTCGCGGGACAGTTGGACGAGCAGTACTTC | CASSLAGQLDEQYF | NA | TRBV12-3/TRBV12-4 | NA | TRBJ2-7
TGTGCCAGCAGCTTAAGGACAGGGGGCTACTATGGCTACACCTTC | CASSLRTGGYYGYTF | NA | TRBV7-6 | TRBD1 | TRBJ1-2
TGTGCCAGCAGTTGGACTAGCGGGGGGACGAATGAGCAGTTCTTC | CASSWTSGGTNEQFF | NA | TRBV27 | TRBD2 | TRBJ2-1